This TCR beta chain was observed in a study of blood T cells in healthy people across ages. About the research overall: Template switching recovered approximately one barcoded beta molecule for every two T cells.

This clonotype was recorded a few times. Its antigen is unknown. A second PCR, run for 7 to 11 cycles, used a sample-barcoded 5' primer plus a J-beta primer mix. One entry per CDR3 protein, called by TCRdb with MiXCR from the 5' RACE reads. This sample has about 580,000 distinct CDR3 sequences; about 45% occur once, and the top ten carry approximately 25%. Study observations and caveats: Whereas aged donors had fewer naive CD4+ cells, long-lived donors had more of them and higher diversity.

The trim removed 1 base at V and 3 bases at J, leaving 0 bases unmatched. CDR1 and CDR2 (germline): SNHLY, FYNNEI. The CDR3 runs to 13 residues. The chain recombines TRBV2 with TRBJ2-7; 7 bases align to TRBD1. Material: blood. The sequence was obtained from a man older than 75 in good health. CDR3 residues: CASSEDRGYEQYF. CDR3 DNA sequence: TGTGCCAGCAGTGAAGACAGGGGCTACGAGCAGTACTTC. Supplemented by reference TRBV2 and TRBJ2-7, the full variable domain reads EPEVTQTPSHQVTQMGQEVILRCVPISNHLYFYWYRQILGQKVEFLVSFYNNEISEKSEIFDDQFSVERPDGSNFTLKIRSTKLEDSAMYFCASSEDRGYEQYFGPGTRLTVT.